The 21 T cell receptor beta chains in this list originate from one sample, sequenced in a study of graft-versus-host responses after intestinal transplantation. Assay used: immunoSEQ multiplex PCR; TCRdb lists only in-frame clones, some missing. The sample records over 100,000 clones, more than 85% being singletons. Their antigens remain unidentified. The specimen comprised unstimulated CD8+ T cells sorted from spleen or lymph node cells, sampled before transplant. The receptors shown here come from a human donor who was the organ donor for an intestinal transplant.

The gene calls are TRBV10-2 and TRBJ2-1; possibly TRBD2 for D (5 bases). The germline CDR1 and CDR2 sequences are WSHSY and SAAADI. Trimming shortened V by 3 bases and J by 2 bases, and 11 bases separated the two germline ends. CDR3 length equals 15 residues. In nucleotides, the CDR3 is TGCGCCAGCAGTGAAGACGCAGCGGCCTACAATGAGCAGTTCTTC. This gives the protein CASSEDAAAYNEQFF.

This CDR3 reads CASSQASGAGYGYTF. The CDR3 nucleotides read TGCGCCAGCAGCCAAGCATCAGGGGCCGGATATGGCTACACCTTC. The chain uses TRBV4-1 and TRBJ1-2; weak D call: TRBD1 (6 bases). The CDR3 runs 15 residues. V was shortened by 1 base and J by 5 bases, with 14 bases between the two germline ends. CDR1 is MGHRA and CDR2 is YSYEKL in the germline V gene.

V usage is TRBV4-3 and J usage is TRBJ2-1; weak D call: TRBD2 (6 bases). Germline V gives CDR1 LGHNA, CDR2 YSLEER. V was shortened by 2 bases and J by 0 bases, with 11 bases between the two germline ends. The CDR3 sequence is 16 residues long. This CDR3 is CASSQYRDSSYNEQFF. DNA for the CDR3: TGCGCCAGCAGCCAATACCGGGACTCCTCCTACAATGAGCAGTTCTTC.

The chain has TRBV9 and TRBJ1-1, with D hard to call. Germline CDR1 and CDR2: SGDLS and YYNGEE. V shed 0 bases and J shed 1 base, with 4 bases lying between them. The CDR3 runs 13 residues. The CDR3 DNA reads as TGTGCCAGCAGCGTAGCCGCGAACACTGAAGCTTTCTTT. This gives the protein CASSVAANTEAFF.

The chain links TRBV7-9 to TRBJ2-7; 7 bases fit TRBD1. CDR1 SEHNR and CDR2 FQNEAQ come from the germline V gene (reference sequence). CDR3 size: 13 residues. V was pared by 2 bases and J by 3 bases, with 1 base of the junction left unmatched. Here the CDR3 DNA reads TGTGCCAGCAGCTTATCAGGGGGCTACGAGCAGTACTTC. It specifies CASSLSGGYEQYF.

The chain uses TRBV5-7 and TRBJ2-7; no clear D gene. TRBV5-7 is filed as an ORF, its function uncertain. The CDR3 is made up of 13 amino acids. The ends were cut back, 2 bases at V and 1 base at J, with 7 bases in the middle. CDR3 in amino acids: CASSFGGSYEQYF. CDR3 nucleotides: TGTGCCAGCAGCTTCGGCGGTTCCTACGAGCAGTACTTC.

The chain is built from TRBV5-6 and TRBJ1-1; TRBD1 matches at 8 bases. The CDR3 contains 14 residues. Germline V gene sequence: CDR1 SGHDT, CDR2 YYEEEE. V gave up 4 bases and J gave up 0 bases; unmatched junction bases: 2. CDR3 bases: TGTGCCAGCAGCCTGGGACAGGTGAACACTGAAGCTTTCTTT. This encodes CASSLGQVNTEAFF.

This chain uses TRBV28 with TRBJ2-7; no reliable D call. V dropped 6 bases and J dropped 2 bases, with 5 bases sitting between them. CDR1 and CDR2 from the germline V gene are MDHEN and SYDVKM. The CDR3 is 11 amino acids. The CDR3 DNA reads TGTGCCAGCAGGAAGGCCTACGAGCAGTACTTC. As protein: CASRKAYEQYF.

This sequence joins TRBV6-5 and TRBJ1-1; tentatively, D is TRBD1 (5 bases). The V end lost 2 bases, the J end lost 4 bases, and 11 bases lay between the germline ends. This CDR3 has 14 residues. Germline V gene lookup returns CDR1 MNHEY and CDR2 SVGAGI. For the CDR3, the DNA is TGTGCCAGCAGTTACGGCCGGGGCTCCACTGAAGCTTTCTTT. Protein sequence: CASSYGRGSTEAFF.

The chain combines TRBV4-1 with TRBJ1-1, with 7 nucleotides matching TRBD1. After removal of 0 bases from V and 3 bases from J, the junction contained 7 bases not matched to a gene. This CDR3 is built from 16 residues. The V gene's germline CDR1 is MGHRA and CDR2 YSYEKL. CDR3 region: CASSQEGGRVDTEAFF. The CDR3 DNA sequence: TGCGCCAGCAGCCAAGAAGGGGGCAGGGTGGACACTGAAGCTTTCTTT.

This clone was recorded once. This chain links TRBV27 with TRBJ1-6; D uncertain. There are 16 residues in the CDR3. The V end was cut by 3 bases, the J end by 3 bases, with 12 bases between. CDR1 is MNHEY, CDR2 SMNVEV, per germline (reference sequence). The CDR3 DNA reads as TGTGCCAGCAGTTTGGTGGCAGAACGCTATAATTCACCCCTCCACTTT. Protein sequence: CASSLVAERYNSPLHF.

The V call is TRBV9, the J call TRBJ2-7; D could derive from TRBD1 or TRBD2 (5 bases each). The CDR3 has 14 residues. V was pared by 3 bases and J by 6 bases, with 16 bases between. Germline assignment: CDR1 SGDLS and CDR2 YYNGEE. The chain's CDR3 is CASSAQWGSGEQYF. The CDR3 DNA sequence: TGTGCCAGCAGCGCCCAGTGGGGGTCTGGCGAGCAGTACTTC.

The rearrangement joins TRBV9 to TRBJ1-2, with 10 bases identical to TRBD1. This CDR3 contains 17 residues. Germline V gives CDR1 SGDLS, CDR2 YYNGEE. V was clipped by 0 bases and J by 6 bases; unmatched bases: 11. The CDR3 nucleotides are TGTGCCAGCAGCGTAGACCGCGGGTGGGGGACAGGGGATGGCTACACCTTC. Encoded protein: CASSVDRGWGTGDGYTF.

The CDR3 sequence is CASSLSASGRYEQYF. CDR3 coding DNA: TGTGCCAGCAGTTTATCGGCTAGCGGGAGATACGAGCAGTACTTC. The chain recombines TRBV27 with TRBJ2-7; 10 nucleotides agree with TRBD2. The CDR3 has 15 residues. V shed 0 bases and J 4 bases; nucleotides not matched to a gene: 3. The germline V gene has CDR1 MNHEY and CDR2 SMNVEV (reference sequence).

The gene calls are TRBV6-5 and TRBJ2-3; a weak D match, TRBD2 (6 bases). V gave up 10 bases and J gave up 2 bases, with 13 bases separating them. The CDR3 covers 13 residues. Germline V lookup: CDR1 MNHEY, CDR2 SVGAGI. The CDR3 region is CATPGDPTDTQYF. The CDR3 bases are TGTGCCACCCCGGGGGACCCCACAGATACGCAGTATTTT.

This chain joins TRBV9 and TRBJ2-1, with 12 bases lining up with TRBD2. CDR1 is SGDLS and CDR2 is YYNGEE in the germline V gene. The V gene end was trimmed by 3 bases and the J gene end by 4 bases; junction bases not matched to a gene: 2. The CDR3 loop spans 15 amino acids. CDR3 in DNA: TGTGCCAGCAGCGCTAGCGGGGGGGATTACAATGAGCAGTTCTTC. Translation: CASSASGGDYNEQFF.

This chain links TRBV10-1 with TRBJ1-1; D is ambiguous. Germline CDR1 and CDR2: WNHNN and SYGVQD (reference sequence). The V end lost 6 bases, the J end lost 0 bases, and 14 bases lay between the germline ends. CDR3 length equals 15 residues. The chain's CDR3 is CASRAKGLMNTEAFF. The DNA for the CDR3 is TGCGCCAGCAGGGCAAAAGGGCTCATGAACACTGAAGCTTTCTTT.

Regarding this clone: At one end the junction does not follow the germline gene, possibly because of a read error. The genes are TRBV7-8 and TRBJ2-5; D is unclear. The CDR3 loop spans 14 amino acids. CDR1 and CDR2 from the germline V gene are SGHVS and FQNEAQ. CDR3 in amino acids: CASSSRYGPDPGDF. The CDR3 DNA reads TGTGCCAGCAGCTCCCGATATGGCCCTGATCCTGGGGACTTC. Full variable domain (remainder filled in from reference TRBV7-8 and TRBJ2-5): GAGVSQSPRYKVAKRGQDVALRCDPISGHVSLFWYQQALGQGPEFLTYFQNEAQLDKSGLPSDRFFAERPEGSVSTLKIQRTQQEDSAVYLCASSSRYGPDPGDFGPGTRLLVL.

This rearrangement joins TRBV27 to TRBJ2-1; TRBD2 matches 8 bases. The CDR3 is 13 residues long. V lost 5 bases, J lost 9 bases, and 6 bases stayed unmatched. The germline V gene has CDR1 MNHEY and CDR2 SMNVEV (reference sequence). CDR3 residues: CASSPGGNGEQFF. The CDR3 bases are TGTGCCAGCAGTCCGGGGGGGAACGGTGAGCAGTTCTTC.

V and J are TRBV4-1 and TRBJ1-2; TRBD1 matches at 7 bases. Germline CDR1 MGHRA, CDR2 YSYEKL. The CDR3 is 15 amino acids. Trimming cost V 4 bases and J 1 base; bases outside gene matches: 6. The CDR3 loop reads CASSPGQGGNYGYTF. CDR3 coding DNA: TGCGCCAGCAGCCCTGGGCAGGGGGGTAACTATGGCTACACCTTC.

V and J are TRBV7-8 and TRBJ2-5; 8 bases match TRBD2. J lost 3 bases, V lost 4 bases, and 10 bases had no gene match. Germline CDR1 SGHVS, CDR2 FQNEAQ. The CDR3 is made up of 16 amino acids. This CDR3 is CASSSRLAGIEETQYF. CDR3 coding DNA: TGTGCCAGCAGCTCCCGCCTAGCGGGTATAGAAGAGACCCAGTACTTC.